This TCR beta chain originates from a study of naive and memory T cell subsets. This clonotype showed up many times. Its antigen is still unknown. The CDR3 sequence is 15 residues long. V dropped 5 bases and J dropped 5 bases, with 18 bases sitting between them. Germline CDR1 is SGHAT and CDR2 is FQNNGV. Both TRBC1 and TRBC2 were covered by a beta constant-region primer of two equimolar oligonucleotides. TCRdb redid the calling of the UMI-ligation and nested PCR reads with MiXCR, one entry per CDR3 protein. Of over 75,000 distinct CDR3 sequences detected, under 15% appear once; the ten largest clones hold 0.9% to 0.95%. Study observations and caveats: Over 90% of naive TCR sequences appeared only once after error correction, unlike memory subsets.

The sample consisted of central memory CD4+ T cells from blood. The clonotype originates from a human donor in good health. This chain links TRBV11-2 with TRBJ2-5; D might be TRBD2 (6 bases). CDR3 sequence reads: CASSRTPGGQETQYF. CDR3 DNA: TGTGCCAGCAGCCGCACCCCTGGAGGGCAGGAGACCCAGTACTTC.